Below, 31 T cell receptor beta chains from the same sample are listed, as sequenced in a study of CD8 T cells in ankylosing spondylitis. TCRdb reanalysed the 5' RACE reads using MiXCR and keeps one entry per CDR3 protein. The sample carries 230,000 or so distinct CDR3 sequences, 20% to 30% recorded once. Source material: blood, either unsorted or a sorted T cell fraction (not recorded which). The receptors here all came from a male donor with ankylosing spondylitis or in good health (not recorded which).

Ten or more counts support this clonotype. V is TRBV7-8 and J is TRBJ2-2; D remains ambiguous. Germline CDR1 SGHVS, CDR2 FQNEAQ. The CDR3 consists of 13 residues. V lost 4 bases and J 6 bases, leaving 9 bases between the germline ends. The CDR3 region has the DNA TGTGCCAGCAGCTACTTTAACGCCGGGGAGCTGTTTTTT. This sequence encodes CASSYFNAGELFF.

This clonotype was detected a few times. V usage is TRBV14 and J usage is TRBJ1-4, with D possibly being TRBD1 (5 bases). There are 17 residues in the CDR3. Germline assignment: CDR1 SGHDN and CDR2 FVKESK. V was cut by 0 bases and J by 8 bases, with 19 bases left in between. CDR3 loop: CASSQELFIGEHEKLFF. CDR3 bases: TGTGCCAGCAGCCAAGAGTTGTTTATAGGGGAGCACGAAAAACTGTTTTTT.

This clonotype came up many times. This sequence joins TRBV20-1 and TRBJ1-1, with a possible D match to TRBD1 (5 bases). CDR3 length: 13 amino acids. Per the germline V gene, CDR1 is DFQATT and CDR2 is SNEGSKA (reference sequence). V lost 5 bases and J 2 bases, leaving 12 bases between the germline ends. This chain's CDR3 is CSADGTLNTEAFF. The CDR3 DNA reads TGCAGTGCTGACGGGACCCTAAACACTGAAGCTTTCTTT.

The chain uses TRBV10-3 and TRBJ2-3; 10 bases map to TRBD1. Trimming took 4 bases from V and 7 from J; bases not matched to a gene: 8. The CDR3 is 15 amino acids. Germline CDR1 and CDR2: ENHRY and SYGVKD. This CDR3 is CAISGRDRGAHTQYF. DNA of the CDR3: TGTGCCATCAGTGGCCGGGACAGGGGCGCCCATACGCAGTATTTT.

This clonotype was counted between two and nine times. The gene calls are TRBV20-1 and TRBJ2-1; 10 bases line up with TRBD1. The CDR3 runs 13 residues. Germline CDR1 reads DFQATT; CDR2 reads SNEGSKA (reference sequence). The J segment lost 8 bases and the V segment lost 5 bases, leaving 6 bases of the junction unmatched. The CDR3 DNA reads as TGCAGTGCTGGGGGACAGGGGCTCGATGAGCAGTTCTTC. Protein sequence: CSAGGQGLDEQFF.

V and J are TRBV12-3 or TRBV12-4 and TRBJ2-3, with TRBD2 matching 13 bases. V was pared by 6 bases and J by 5 bases, with 8 bases of the junction left unmatched. The CDR3 totals 16 residues. In DNA form, the CDR3 reads TGTGCCAGCAGCCCCGGACTAGCGGGGGATAAAGATACGCAGTATTTT. This codes for CASSPGLAGDKDTQYF.

The rearrangement uses TRBV15 and TRBJ2-1; perhaps TRBD1 as D (5 bases). Deletions cut 0 bases from V and 13 bases from J, with 13 bases between. CDR1 is LNHNV and CDR2 is YYDKDF in the germline V gene (reference sequence). The CDR3 has 13 amino acids. CDR3 loop: CATSRDRAGYQFF. DNA of the CDR3: TGTGCCACCAGCAGAGATCGGGCAGGGTACCAGTTCTTC.

This chain links TRBV20-1 with TRBJ2-3; no clear D. The CDR3 sequence is 16 residues long. V was trimmed by 2 bases and J by 2 bases, leaving 17 bases between them. Germline values: CDR1 DFQATT, CDR2 SNEGSKA (reference sequence). CDR3 amino acids: CSARKALGSNTDTQYF. In DNA, the CDR3 is TGCAGTGCTAGAAAGGCTTTGGGTAGCAACACAGATACGCAGTATTTT.

This clonotype was recorded a few times. The rearrangement links TRBV29-1 to TRBJ2-7, with D perhaps being TRBD1 or TRBD2 (6 bases each). The length of the CDR3 is 12 residues. The germline V gene encodes CDR1 SQVTM and CDR2 ANQGSEA. The ends were cut back, 7 bases at V and 3 bases at J, with 13 bases in the middle. As DNA, the CDR3 is TGCAGCGCCGTGGAGGGGGGCTACGAGCAGTACTTC. Its protein is CSAVEGGYEQYF.

In its sample, this clonotype was seen a few times. The chain is built from TRBV25-1 and TRBJ1-1, with D maybe TRBD1 (5 bases). The CDR3 length is 15 residues. Germline V gene sequence: CDR1 MGHDK, CDR2 SYGVNS. The V end was cut by 5 bases, the J end by 1 base, with 14 bases between. For the CDR3, the DNA is TGTGCCAGCAGTAGGGGTGGGGGAAGGAACACTGAAGCTTTCTTT. Protein sequence: CASSRGGGRNTEAFF. The full variable domain, its missing parts supplied by reference TRBV25-1 and TRBJ1-1, is EADIYQTPRYLVIGTGKKITLECSQTMGHDKMYWYQQDPGMELHLIHYSYGVNSTEKGDLSSESTVSRIRTEHFPLTLESARPSHTSQYLCASSRGGGRNTEAFFGQGTRLTVV.

V is TRBV7-9 and J is TRBJ1-1; D uncertain. Trimming removed 0 bases from V and 8 bases from J, with 10 bases in between. The germline V gene has CDR1 SEHNR and CDR2 FQNEAQ (reference sequence). CDR3 length equals 13 residues. The CDR3 DNA reads as TGTGCCAGCAGCTTAGCGCTCGGCACGGAAGCTTTCTTT. Translating gives CASSLALGTEAFF.

This clonotype was picked up a small number of times. The chain carries TRBV5-1 and TRBJ2-3; 10 nucleotides line up with TRBD2. V dropped 1 base and J dropped 4; count of bases not matched to a gene: 6. This CDR3 is 16 amino acids long. The V gene's germline CDR1 is SGHRS and CDR2 YFSETQ. This CDR3 is CASSLRAGGRADTQYF. CDR3 nucleotides: TGCGCCAGCAGCTTGCGAGCGGGGGGGCGTGCAGATACGCAGTATTTT.

Many counts were recorded for this clonotype. The V gene is TRBV6-6, the J gene TRBJ2-5, with D possibly matching TRBD2 (6 bases). Per germline, CDR1 MNHNY and CDR2 SVGAGI (reference sequence). Trimming pared 4 bases from V and 8 bases from J, leaving 8 bases between. CDR3 length: 11 residues. CDR3 region: CASSSGRTQYF. The CDR3 nucleotides read TGTGCCAGCAGTTCCGGGAGAACCCAGTACTTC.

This clonotype was seen at least ten times. V and J are TRBV10-3 and TRBJ2-3; a weak D match, TRBD2 (6 bases). CDR3 size: 14 residues. Germline-derived CDR1 and CDR2 are ENHRY and SYGVKD. V dropped 2 bases and J dropped 6 bases, with 12 bases sitting between them. In DNA, the CDR3 is TGTGCCATCAGTGAGAGAGCGGGCCGCGATACGCAGTATTTT. It encodes CAISERAGRDTQYF.

This CDR3 reads CASSDQQRRGGIETQYF. DNA of the CDR3: TGTGCCAGCAGTGACCAACAAAGAAGGGGCGGGATAGAGACCCAGTACTTC. The J gene is TRBJ2-5, the V gene TRBV6-4; perhaps TRBD2 as D (6 bases). Germline assignment: CDR1 MRHNA and CDR2 SNTAGT. The CDR3 extends over 17 amino acids. V dropped 2 bases and J dropped 4 bases, with 20 bases sitting between them.

This clonotype has more than one count but fewer than ten. J is TRBJ1-2 and V is TRBV10-1, with 8 bases lining up with TRBD1. Germline trimming cut 8 bases from V and 8 bases from J; bases unmatched to any gene: 7. Germline lookup yields CDR1 WNHNN and CDR2 SYGVQD (reference sequence). The CDR3 is 12 residues long. The CDR3: CASRTGGSGYTF. Written as DNA, the CDR3 is TGCGCCAGCCGAACAGGGGGGAGCGGCTACACCTTC.

The J gene is TRBJ2-1, the V gene TRBV5-5, with 11 nucleotides matching TRBD2. Germline V lookup: CDR1 SGHKS, CDR2 YYEKEE (reference sequence). The trim removed 5 bases at V and 4 bases at J, leaving 8 bases unmatched. The CDR3 is 16 amino acids. CDR3 in amino acids: CASSFSGGASYNEQFF. In DNA form, the CDR3 reads TGTGCCAGCAGTTTTAGCGGGGGGGCCTCATACAATGAGCAGTTCTTC.

This clonotype was observed at least ten times. The CDR3 nucleotides are TGCGCCAGCCGCGAGGAGGACAGCAGAGAGACCCAGTACTTC. It codes for CASREEDSRETQYF. The chain has TRBV10-1 and TRBJ2-5, with a weak D call TRBD1 (6 bases). The V gene's germline CDR1 is WNHNN and CDR2 SYGVQD (reference sequence). This CDR3 has 14 residues. Trimming removed 8 bases from V and 4 bases from J, with 17 bases in between.

The CDR3, as DNA: TGTGCCAGCAGTCCCTACAGGGGGCGCAACAATGAGCAGTTCTTC. It yields the protein CASSPYRGRNNEQFF. This chain joins TRBV12-3 or TRBV12-4 and TRBJ2-1; 9 bases line up with TRBD1. The CDR3 length is 15 residues. V lost 5 bases to trimming and J lost 5 bases; unmatched junction nucleotides: 7.

The chain links TRBV15 to TRBJ2-7; 13 bases line up with TRBD2. J was trimmed by 3 bases and V by 3 bases; bases with no gene match: 8. This CDR3 comprises 17 residues. CDR1 and CDR2 (germline): LNHNV, YYDKDF (reference sequence). CDR3 in amino acids: CATSSLLRLAGGYEQYF. CDR3 in DNA: TGTGCCACCAGCAGCCTACTACGACTAGCGGGGGGCTACGAGCAGTACTTC.

The chain links TRBV7-6 to TRBJ2-1; 9 bases map to TRBD2. This CDR3 is 15 amino acids long. J was trimmed by 3 bases and V by 5 bases; bases with no gene match: 5. Germline CDR1 reads SGHVS; CDR2 reads FNYEAQ. The CDR3 loop reads CASSLMTSGYNEQFF. CDR3 DNA: TGTGCCAGCAGCCTCATGACTAGCGGCTACAATGAGCAGTTCTTC. Using reference TRBV7-6 and TRBJ2-1 for the parts outside the CDR3, the full variable domain is GAGVSQSPRYKVTKRGQDVALRCDPISGHVSLYWYRQALGQGPEFLTYFNYEAQQDKSGLPNDRFSAERPEGSISTLTIQRTEQRDSAMYRCASSLMTSGYNEQFFGPGTRLTVL.

This clonotype was seen at least ten times. The chain uses TRBV6-6 and TRBJ1-2; D is unclear. The CDR3 runs 11 residues. From germline, CDR1 is MNHNY and CDR2 SVGAGI (reference sequence). Trimming stripped 7 bases from V and 5 bases from J, with 8 bases between. The CDR3 DNA sequence: TGTGCCAGCACCGCCGGGTATGGCTACACCTTC. Its protein product is CASTAGYGYTF.

This clonotype was observed many times. J is TRBJ2-5 and V is TRBV12-3 or TRBV12-4; 10 positions match TRBD2. Losses at the gene ends were 6 bases for V and 0 bases for J; bases not matched to a gene: 4. CDR3 length: 15 residues. The CDR3 coding sequence is TGTGCCAGCAGGCCGACTAGCGGGCACCAAGAGACCCAGTACTTC. It is translated as CASRPTSGHQETQYF.

CDR3 nucleotides: TGCAGTGCTCCCCGGGGTAGCGGGGGGTTCGAGCAGTACTTC. Its translation is CSAPRGSGGFEQYF. The chain has TRBV20-1 and TRBJ2-7, with 10 bases aligning to TRBD2. V gave up 5 bases and J gave up 6 bases; unmatched junction bases: 10. The CDR3 sequence is 14 residues long. Germline V gene data show CDR1 as DFQATT and CDR2 as SNEGSKA (reference sequence).

Ten or more counts support this clonotype. V gene TRBV20-1 combines with J gene TRBJ1-6, with unresolved D. Trimming took 6 bases from V and 2 from J, leaving 11 bases between them. Germline lookup yields CDR1 DFQATT and CDR2 SNEGSKA (reference sequence). This CDR3 is built from 14 residues. This chain's CDR3 is CSALLSAYNSPLHF. The CDR3 coding sequence is TGCAGTGCCCTACTGAGCGCCTATAATTCACCCCTCCACTTT.

Comments on this clonotype: The germline gene is not matched at one end of the junction; a read error may be the cause. The V and J genes are TRBV12-3 or TRBV12-4 and TRBJ2-2; 8 nucleotides match TRBD1. CDR3 length equals 19 residues. The CDR3 nucleotides are TGTGGCAGCAGTTTACGGCGGACAGGGAGACAGAAGAGGACCGGGGAGCTGTTTTTT. Encoded protein: CGSSLRRTGRQKRTGELFF.

The chain joins TRBV7-9 to TRBJ2-5, with 9 bases that match TRBD2. The V segment lost 7 bases and the J segment 2 bases; nucleotides outside the gene matches: 8. Germline V gives CDR1 SEHNR, CDR2 FQNEAQ (reference sequence). This CDR3 is built from 15 residues. The CDR3 loop reads CASNPAGGEQETQYF. In nucleotides, the CDR3 is TGTGCCAGCAACCCAGCGGGGGGAGAACAAGAGACCCAGTACTTC.

Ten or more counts support this clonotype. V usage is TRBV20-1 and J usage is TRBJ2-3; the D gene could be TRBD1 or TRBD2 (5 bases each). The CDR3 is made up of 12 amino acids. Trimming stripped 6 bases from V and 8 bases from J, with 15 bases between. Per germline, CDR1 DFQATT and CDR2 SNEGSKA (reference sequence). The CDR3 region is CSATPGDRTQYF. The CDR3 DNA follows: TGCAGTGCCACCCCCGGGGACCGTACGCAGTATTTT.

The rearrangement links TRBV7-6 to TRBJ2-1; TRBD1 aligns across 10 bases. The CDR3 totals 15 residues. With V trimmed by 4 bases and J by 7 bases, 7 bases remained unmatched. CDR1 and CDR2 (germline): SGHVS, FNYEAQ. CDR3 bases: TGTGCCAGCAGCTCTCCGGGACAGGGGTTTAATGAGCAGTTCTTC. Encoded protein: CASSSPGQGFNEQFF.

This sequence joins TRBV4-1 and TRBJ1-1; TRBD1 aligns across 7 bases. Trimming removed 2 bases from V and 13 bases from J; junction bases left unmatched: 13. This CDR3 comprises 14 residues. Germline values: CDR1 MGHRA, CDR2 YSYEKL. The CDR3 DNA follows: TGCGCCAGCAGCCAACAGGAACCGGGACAGAGGGTTTTCTTT. This sequence encodes CASSQQEPGQRVFF.

V usage is TRBV12-3 or TRBV12-4 and J usage is TRBJ2-3; perhaps TRBD1 as D (6 bases). The V and J ends lost 7 bases and 2 bases respectively, with 13 bases between them. The CDR3 runs to 14 residues. CDR3 residues: CASTLGTNTDTQYF. In DNA, the CDR3 is TGTGCCAGCACTCTGGGGACAAACACAGATACGCAGTATTTT.